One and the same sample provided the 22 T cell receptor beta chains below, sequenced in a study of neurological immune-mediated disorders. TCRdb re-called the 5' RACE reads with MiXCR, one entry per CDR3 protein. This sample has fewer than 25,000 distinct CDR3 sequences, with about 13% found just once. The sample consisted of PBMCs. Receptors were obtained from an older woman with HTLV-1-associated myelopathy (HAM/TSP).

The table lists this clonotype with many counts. For the CDR3, the DNA is TGTGCCAGCAGCCAAGGTTCCCCGGGAGGGGGCGTCGAGCAGTACTTC. It codes for CASSQGSPGGGVEQYF. The chain carries TRBV14 and TRBJ2-7; TRBD2 is a possible D gene (8 bases). V was clipped by 1 base and J by 6 bases, with 19 bases between them. Germline CDR1 is SGHDN and CDR2 is FVKESK. This CDR3 region has 16 residues.

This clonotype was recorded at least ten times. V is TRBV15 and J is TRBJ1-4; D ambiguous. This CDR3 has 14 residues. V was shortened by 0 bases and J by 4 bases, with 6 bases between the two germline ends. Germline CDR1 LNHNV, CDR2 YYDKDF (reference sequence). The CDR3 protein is CATSRDSYNEKLFF. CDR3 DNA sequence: TGTGCCACCAGCAGAGACAGTTATAATGAAAAACTGTTTTTT.

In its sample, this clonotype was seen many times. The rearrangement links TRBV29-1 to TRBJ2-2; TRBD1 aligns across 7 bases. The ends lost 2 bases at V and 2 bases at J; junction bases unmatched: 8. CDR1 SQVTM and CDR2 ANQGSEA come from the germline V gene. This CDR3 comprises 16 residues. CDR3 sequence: CSVEWRRQGNTGELFF. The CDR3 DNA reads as TGCAGCGTTGAATGGCGTAGACAGGGAAACACCGGGGAGCTGTTTTTT.

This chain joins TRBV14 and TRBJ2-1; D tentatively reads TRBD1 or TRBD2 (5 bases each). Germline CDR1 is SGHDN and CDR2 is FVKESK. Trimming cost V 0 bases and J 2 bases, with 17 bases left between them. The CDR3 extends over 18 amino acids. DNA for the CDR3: TGTGCCAGCAGCCAAGATAGTTCGTGGGACCTACCCTACAATGAGCAGTTCTTC. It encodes CASSQDSSWDLPYNEQFF.

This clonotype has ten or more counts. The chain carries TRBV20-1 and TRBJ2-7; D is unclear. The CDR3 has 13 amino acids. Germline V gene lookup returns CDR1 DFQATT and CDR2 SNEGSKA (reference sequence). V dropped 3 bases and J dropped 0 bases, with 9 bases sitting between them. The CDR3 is CSASYGYSYEQYF. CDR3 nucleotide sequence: TGCAGTGCTAGTTACGGATACTCCTACGAGCAGTACTTC.

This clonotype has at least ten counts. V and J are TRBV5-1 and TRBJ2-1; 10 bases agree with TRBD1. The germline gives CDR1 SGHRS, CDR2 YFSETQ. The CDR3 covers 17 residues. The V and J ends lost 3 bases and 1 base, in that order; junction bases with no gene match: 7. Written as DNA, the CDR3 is TGCGCCAGCAGCTCGACAGGGGGCTTAAGGTCCTACAATGAGCAGTTCTTC. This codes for CASSSTGGLRSYNEQFF.

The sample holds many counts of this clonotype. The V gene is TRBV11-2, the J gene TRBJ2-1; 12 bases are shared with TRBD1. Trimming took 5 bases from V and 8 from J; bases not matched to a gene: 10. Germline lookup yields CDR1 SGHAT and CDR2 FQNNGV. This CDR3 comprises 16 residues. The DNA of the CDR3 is TGTGCCAGCAGCGCCCGGGACAGGGGGCCCTTGTATGAGCAGTTCTTC. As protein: CASSARDRGPLYEQFF.

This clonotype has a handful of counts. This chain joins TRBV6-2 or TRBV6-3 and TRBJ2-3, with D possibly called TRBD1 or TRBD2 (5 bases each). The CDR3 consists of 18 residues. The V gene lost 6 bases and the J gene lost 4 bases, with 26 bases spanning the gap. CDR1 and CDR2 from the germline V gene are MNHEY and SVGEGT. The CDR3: CASSLRSSGARRADTQYF. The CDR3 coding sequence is TGTGCCAGCAGCCTACGTTCCTCCGGGGCCCGACGGGCAGATACGCAGTATTTT.

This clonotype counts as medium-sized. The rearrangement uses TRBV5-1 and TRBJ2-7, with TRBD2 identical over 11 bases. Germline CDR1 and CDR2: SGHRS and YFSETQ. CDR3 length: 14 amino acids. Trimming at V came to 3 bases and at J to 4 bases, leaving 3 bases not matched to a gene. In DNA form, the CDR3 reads TGCGCCAGCAGCTATGGACTAGCGGGTTACGAGCAGTACTTC. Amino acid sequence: CASSYGLAGYEQYF.

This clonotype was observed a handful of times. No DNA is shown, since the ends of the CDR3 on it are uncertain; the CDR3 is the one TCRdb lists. The CDR3 protein is CASSIYLCSVRLSYEQYF. This rearrangement joins TRBV7-8 to TRBJ2-7. Looked up from germline, CDR1 is SGHVS and CDR2 is FQNEAQ. The CDR3 has 18 residues if both end residues are counted.

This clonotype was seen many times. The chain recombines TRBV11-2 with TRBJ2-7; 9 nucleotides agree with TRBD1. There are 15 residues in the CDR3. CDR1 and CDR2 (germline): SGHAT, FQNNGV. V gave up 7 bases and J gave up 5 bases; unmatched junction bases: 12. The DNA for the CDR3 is TGTGCCAGCACCCCCCGCGGGACAGGGTCCAACGAGCAGTACTTC. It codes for CASTPRGTGSNEQYF.

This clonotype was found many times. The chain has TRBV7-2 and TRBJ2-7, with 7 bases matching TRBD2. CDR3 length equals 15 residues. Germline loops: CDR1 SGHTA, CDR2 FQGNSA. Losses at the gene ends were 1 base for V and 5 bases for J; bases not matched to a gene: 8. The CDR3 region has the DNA TGTGCCAGCAGCTTAGGGTTAGCGGGTGTAAACGAGCAGTACTTC. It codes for CASSLGLAGVNEQYF.

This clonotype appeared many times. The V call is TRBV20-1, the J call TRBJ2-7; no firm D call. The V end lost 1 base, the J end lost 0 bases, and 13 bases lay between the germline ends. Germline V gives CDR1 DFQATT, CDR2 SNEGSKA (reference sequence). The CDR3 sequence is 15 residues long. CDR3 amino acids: CSARVGWQTSYEQYF. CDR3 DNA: TGCAGTGCTAGAGTGGGTTGGCAGACCTCCTACGAGCAGTACTTC.

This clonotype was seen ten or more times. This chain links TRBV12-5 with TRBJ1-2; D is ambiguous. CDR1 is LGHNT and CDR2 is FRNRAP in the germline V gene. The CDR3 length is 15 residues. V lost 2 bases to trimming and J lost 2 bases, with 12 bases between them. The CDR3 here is CASGLTSAINYGYTF. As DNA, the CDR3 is TGTGCTAGTGGTTTGACTTCGGCCATCAACTATGGCTACACCTTC.

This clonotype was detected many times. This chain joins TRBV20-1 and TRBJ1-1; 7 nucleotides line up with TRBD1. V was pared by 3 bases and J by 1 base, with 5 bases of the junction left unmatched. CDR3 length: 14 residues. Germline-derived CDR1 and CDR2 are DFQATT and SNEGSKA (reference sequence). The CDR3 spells CSARNSGGNTEAFF. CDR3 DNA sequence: TGCAGTGCTAGGAATTCAGGGGGGAACACTGAAGCTTTCTTT.

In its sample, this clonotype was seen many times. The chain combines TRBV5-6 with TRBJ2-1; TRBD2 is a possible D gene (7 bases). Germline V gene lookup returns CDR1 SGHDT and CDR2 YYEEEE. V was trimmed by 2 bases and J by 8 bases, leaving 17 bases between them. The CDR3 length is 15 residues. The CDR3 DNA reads TGTGCCAGCAGCTTTCGAAGGGGGAGGGCAGATGAGCAGTTCTTC. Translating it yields CASSFRRGRADEQFF.

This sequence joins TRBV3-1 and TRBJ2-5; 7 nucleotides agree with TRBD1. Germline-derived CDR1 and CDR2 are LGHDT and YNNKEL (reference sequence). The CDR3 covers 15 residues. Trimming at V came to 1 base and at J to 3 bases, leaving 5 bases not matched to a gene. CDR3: CASSQATGNEETQYF. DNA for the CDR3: TGTGCCAGCAGCCAAGCGACAGGGAACGAAGAGACCCAGTACTTC.

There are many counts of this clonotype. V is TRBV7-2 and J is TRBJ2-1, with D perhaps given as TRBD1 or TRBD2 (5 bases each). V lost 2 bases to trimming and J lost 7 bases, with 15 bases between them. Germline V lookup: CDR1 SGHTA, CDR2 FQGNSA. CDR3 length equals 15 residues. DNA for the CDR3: TGTGCCAGCAGCTTAACCGTGGCAGGGACGAATGAGCAGTTCTTC. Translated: CASSLTVAGTNEQFF.

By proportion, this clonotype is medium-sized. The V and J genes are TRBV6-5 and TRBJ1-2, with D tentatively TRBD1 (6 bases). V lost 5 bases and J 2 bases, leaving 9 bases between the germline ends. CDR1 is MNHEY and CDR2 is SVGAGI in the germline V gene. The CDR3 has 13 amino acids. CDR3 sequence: CASSVTGNYGYTF. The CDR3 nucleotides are TGTGCCAGCAGTGTCACAGGGAACTATGGCTACACCTTC.

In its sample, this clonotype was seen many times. This CDR3 is CASSQGRRAYEQYF. CDR3 sequence (DNA): TGTGCCAGCTCACAGGGGAGGCGTGCCTACGAGCAGTACTTC. The chain is built from TRBV18 and TRBJ2-7, with D maybe TRBD2 (6 bases). In germline, CDR1 is KGHSH, CDR2 LQKENI. V lost 4 bases and J 2 bases, leaving 12 bases between the germline ends. The CDR3 runs 14 residues.

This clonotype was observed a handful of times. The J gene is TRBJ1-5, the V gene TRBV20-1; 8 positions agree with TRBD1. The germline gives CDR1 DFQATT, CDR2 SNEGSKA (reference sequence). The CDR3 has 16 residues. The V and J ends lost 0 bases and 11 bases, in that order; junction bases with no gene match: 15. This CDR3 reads CSARDGEQGVIKTQHF. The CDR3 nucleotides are TGCAGTGCTAGAGATGGAGAACAGGGGGTAATTAAGACCCAGCATTTT.

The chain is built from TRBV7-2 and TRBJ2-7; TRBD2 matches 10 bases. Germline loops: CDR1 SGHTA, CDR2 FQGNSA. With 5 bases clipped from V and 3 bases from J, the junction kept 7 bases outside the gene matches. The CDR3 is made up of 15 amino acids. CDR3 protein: CASSAGAGGIYEQYF. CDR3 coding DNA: TGTGCCAGCAGCGCCGGAGCGGGGGGGATCTACGAGCAGTACTTC.